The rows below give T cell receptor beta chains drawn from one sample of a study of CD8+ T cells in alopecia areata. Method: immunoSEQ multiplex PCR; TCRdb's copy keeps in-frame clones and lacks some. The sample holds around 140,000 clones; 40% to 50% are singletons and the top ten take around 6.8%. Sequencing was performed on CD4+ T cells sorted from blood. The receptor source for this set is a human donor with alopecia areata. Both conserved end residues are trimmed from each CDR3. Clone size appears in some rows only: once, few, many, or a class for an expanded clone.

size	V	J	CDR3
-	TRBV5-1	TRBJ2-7	ASSLVAGVLYEQY
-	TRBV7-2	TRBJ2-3	ASSTVHRTDTQY
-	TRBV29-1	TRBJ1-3	SVEEVADTIY
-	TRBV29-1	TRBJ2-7	SAGQGVYEQY
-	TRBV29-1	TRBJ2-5	SVDAETQY
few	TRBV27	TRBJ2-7	ASSLEVGGEQY
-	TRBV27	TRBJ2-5	ASRDRGRETQY
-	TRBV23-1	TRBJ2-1	ASSPHKQF
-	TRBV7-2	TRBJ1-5	ASSRWTGGDQPQH
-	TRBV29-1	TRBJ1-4	SVAKAGVEEKLF
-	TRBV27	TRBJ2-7	ASKFLRGEQY
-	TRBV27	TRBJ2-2	ASSRPGGQTGELF
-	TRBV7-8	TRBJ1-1	ASSLGDLGVSTEAF
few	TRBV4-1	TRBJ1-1	ASSQDFGRTEAF
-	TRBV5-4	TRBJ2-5	ASRPTGTPGETQY
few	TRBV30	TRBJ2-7	AWSTGRVEY
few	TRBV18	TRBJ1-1	ASSPRSRSPEAF
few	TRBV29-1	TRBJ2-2	SVGQGHGGVTGELF
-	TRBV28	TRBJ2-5	ASSSPSREWETQY
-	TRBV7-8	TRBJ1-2	ASSLGPMYGYT
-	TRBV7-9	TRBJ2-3	ASSLVGSEADTQY
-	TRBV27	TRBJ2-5	ASSFPGQGGTQY
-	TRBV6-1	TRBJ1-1	ASSQRVAGEAF
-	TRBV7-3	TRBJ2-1	ASSSGAALYNEQF
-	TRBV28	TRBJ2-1	ASSTIKGNRGEF
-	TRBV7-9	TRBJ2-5	ASGRGPQETQY
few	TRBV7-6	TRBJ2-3	ASSLGQSPDTQY
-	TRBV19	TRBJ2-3	ASSRGIDTQY
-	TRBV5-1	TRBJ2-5	ASSLVPQGGRQETQY
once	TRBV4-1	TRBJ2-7	ASSPHVRGLAGSHEQY
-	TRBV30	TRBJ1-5	AWSVRGNQPQH
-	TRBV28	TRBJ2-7	ASSLLSGTGVREQY
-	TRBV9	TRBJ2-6	ASSTRTAKLDSTGANVLT
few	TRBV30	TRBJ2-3	AWSVSGPGYTQY
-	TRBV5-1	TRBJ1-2	ASSPVGDLDYGYT
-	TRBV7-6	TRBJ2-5	ASSPQETQY
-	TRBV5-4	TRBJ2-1	ASSRDGSSYNEQF
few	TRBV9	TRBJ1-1	ASSWTANTEAF
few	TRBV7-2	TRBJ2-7	ASSPQPGEQY
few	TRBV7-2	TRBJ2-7	ASRNAGTSYEQY
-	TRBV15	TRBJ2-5	ATSRVGPVQTQY
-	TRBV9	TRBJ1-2	ASSVAWSDGYT
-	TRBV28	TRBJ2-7	ASSYPGQTYEQY
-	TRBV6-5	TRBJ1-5	ASSYSHPSGNQPQH
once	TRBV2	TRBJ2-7	ASSPSGSYYEQY
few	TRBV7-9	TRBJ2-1	ASSVGLAGVYEQF
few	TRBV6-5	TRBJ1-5	ASIRTVGDQPQH
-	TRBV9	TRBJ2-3	ASSVEGGDTQY
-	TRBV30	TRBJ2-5	AWGFKETQY
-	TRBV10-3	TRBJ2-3	AISPLAGVTDTQY
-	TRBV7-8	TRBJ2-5	ASSLVGETQY
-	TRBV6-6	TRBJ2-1	ASSDQLGGEQF
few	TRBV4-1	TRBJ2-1	ASSQDRGTEQF
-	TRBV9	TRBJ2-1	ASSEQGNEQF
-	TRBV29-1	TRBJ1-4	SVDGARTDEKLF
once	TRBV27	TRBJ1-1	ASKSGDTEAF
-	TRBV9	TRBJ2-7	ASSGQSHEQY
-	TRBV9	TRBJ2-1	ASSVHSGASGANEQF
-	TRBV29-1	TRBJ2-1	SVAGPGTGGIYEQF
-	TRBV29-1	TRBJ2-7	SVVGTGVTYEQY